This is a list of T cell receptor beta chains from one sample in a study of OX40 agonist ivuxolimab in advanced cancers. The protocol was immunoSEQ multiplex PCR, while the TCRdb copy is restricted to in-frame clones and leaves out a portion. Found here are 60,000 to 65,000 clones, 70% to 90% of them singletons; the top ten hold about 9.1%. The sample consisted of CD4+ or CD8+ T cells sorted from blood, taken in a trial of the OX40 agonist ivuxolimab. All receptors come from an adult with an advanced solid tumor such as melanoma, head and neck, liver or kidney cancer. Both conserved end residues are part of each CDR3. The D gene is left open where the match is weak. Only part of the rows carry a size: once, few, many, or a class if the clone is expanded.

>TRBV4-1|TRBJ1-2|.|.
TGCGCCAGCAGCCAACTGCGGGACACTAACTATGGCTACACCTTC
CASSQLRDTNYGYTF
>TRBV4-2|TRBJ1-2|TRBD1|.
TGTGCCAGCAGCCAAGCAGGGGGGGACTATGGCTACACCTTC
CASSQAGGDYGYTF
>TRBV28|TRBJ2-7|TRBD1|.
TGTGCCAGCAGTTCCTCGGGACAGTCCTACGAGCAGTACTTC
CASSSSGQSYEQYF
>TRBV5-4|TRBJ2-3|.|.
TGTGCCAGCAGCTTGAGGATCTTGGAGAGCACAGATACGCAGTATTTT
CASSLRILESTDTQYF
>TRBV5-1|TRBJ2-2|TRBD1|.
TGCGCCAGCAGCCCTTTTTTGACAGGGCCTTCAGGTACCGGGGAGCTGTTTTTT
CASSPFLTGPSGTGELFF
>TRBV11-3|TRBJ1-1|TRBD1|.
TGTGCCAGCAGCTTAAGCCAGGGGGGGTCCACTGAAGCTTTCTTT
CASSLSQGGSTEAFF
>TRBV12-5|TRBJ2-5|TRBD2|.
TGTGCTAGTGGTGCTCCTAGCGGGACCGCTCAAGAGACCCAGTACTTC
CASGAPSGTAQETQYF
>TRBV7-2|TRBJ2-1|TRBD2|once
TGTGCCAGCAGCTCCGGGAGGATCCCCTACAATGAGCAGTTCTTC
CASSSGRIPYNEQFF
>TRBV29-1|TRBJ2-6|.|.
TGCAGCGCCCGTCGGCGGGAAGGGAGCTCTGGGGCCAACGTCCTGACTTTC
CSARRREGSSGANVLTF
>TRBV5-4|TRBJ2-5|TRBD1|.
TGTGCCAGCAGCCGATCCGGGACAGGGGGAGAGACCCAGTACTTC
CASSRSGTGGETQYF
>TRBV18|TRBJ2-3|TRBD1|.
TGTGCCAGCTCACCCAAGACAGGGGGCGCGGGCACAGATACGCAGTATTTT
CASSPKTGGAGTDTQYF
>TRBV7-3|TRBJ2-1|TRBD2|.
TGTGCCAGCAGCTTAAGGCTAGCGGGGGGCCATGAGCAGTTCTTC
CASSLRLAGGHEQFF
>TRBV27|TRBJ2-3|TRBD1|once
TGTGCCAGCAGGAAAACCGGGACAGTAGGTGCAGATACGCAGTATTTT
CASRKTGTVGADTQYF
>TRBV5-1|TRBJ2-3|.|.
TGCGCCAGCAGCACTTTTGCCGGGGCAGATACGCAGTATTTT
CASSTFAGADTQYF
>TRBV7-9|TRBJ2-2|TRBD2|.
TGTGCCAGCAGCCCGGGGACTAGCGGGGGTTCGTTGTTTTTT
CASSPGTSGGSLFF
>TRBV5-1|TRBJ1-3|.|.
TGCGCCAGCAGCTCGGGACCGCTGAGCTCTGGAAACACCATATATTTT
CASSSGPLSSGNTIYF
>TRBV5-6|TRBJ2-5|.|.
TGTGCCAGCAGCCAAGGGACGTCCGAAGAGACCCAGTACTTC
CASSQGTSEETQYF
>TRBV7-9|TRBJ2-4|.|once
TGTGCCAGCAGCTTTGGGGGGGCTGAAAACATTCAGTACTTC
CASSFGGAENIQYF
>TRBV9|TRBJ2-1|.|.
TGTGCCAGCAGCGTAGATAGAGGGTCCTACAATGAGCAGTTCTTC
CASSVDRGSYNEQFF
>TRBV27|TRBJ2-5|.|.
TGTGCCAGCCAAGAATTCGGGGGCCCCAGGGAGACCCAGTACTTC
CASQEFGGPRETQYF
>TRBV14|TRBJ1-6|.|once
TGTGCCAGCAGAAAGGCGAGCTCCTATAATTCACCCCTCCACTTT
CASRKASSYNSPLHF
>TRBV4-1|TRBJ2-1|.|.
TGCGCCAGCAGCCAAGAAGGGACATCACAGCAGTTCTTC
CASSQEGTSQQFF
>TRBV28|TRBJ1-5|.|.
TGTGCCAGCAGGACAAGCAATCAGCCCCAGCATTTT
CASRTSNQPQHF
>TRBV2|TRBJ2-5|.|.
TGTGCCAGCAGTGAAAGATGGCGTCCCCAAGAGACCCAGTACTTC
CASSERWRPQETQYF
>TRBV25-1|TRBJ2-4|TRBD1|.
TGTGCCAGCAGCGACACAGGGGCAACCAAAAACATTCAGTACTTC
CASSDTGATKNIQYF
>TRBV10-2|TRBJ1-6|.|.
TGCGCCAGCAGTGAGGGGGGGCGCGGGGATTCACCCCTCCACTTT
CASSEGGRGDSPLHF
>TRBV10-3|TRBJ1-5|TRBD1|once
TGTGCCAGCCGGGACAGGGATTCCGGCAATCAGCCCCAGCATTTT
CASRDRDSGNQPQHF
>TRBV7-2|TRBJ2-7|TRBD2|.
TGTGCCAGCAGCCCCCCAAACAGACTAGCGGGCGCCACCTACGAGCAGTACTTC
CASSPPNRLAGATYEQYF
>TRBV6-5|TRBJ2-7|.|.
TGTGCCAGCAGTTCCCCGGGGACGGTGGACGAGCAGTACTTC
CASSSPGTVDEQYF
>TRBV5-6|TRBJ1-6|.|few
TGTGCCAGCAGCTTGGAACCAGGACTCAATTCACCCCTCCACTTT
CASSLEPGLNSPLHF
>TRBV5-1|TRBJ2-2|.|.
TGCGCCAGCAGGCTCCGGGCCAACACCGGGGAGCTGTTTTTT
CASRLRANTGELFF
>TRBV6-1|TRBJ1-5|TRBD1|.
TGTGCCAGCAGTGACTCCTGGACAGGGGATCGGCCCCAGCATTTT
CASSDSWTGDRPQHF
>TRBV5-4|TRBJ1-2|.|.
TGTGCCAGCAGCTGGACAGCTTCCAATTATGGCTACACCTTC
CASSWTASNYGYTF
>TRBV4-1|TRBJ2-5|.|.
TGCGCCAGCAGCCAAAGGACTGGGGAAGCGACCCAGTACTTC
CASSQRTGEATQYF
>TRBV19|TRBJ1-1|.|.
TGTGCCAGTAGCCTACAGGGTCCGAACACTGAAGCTTTCTTT
CASSLQGPNTEAFF
>TRBV11-2|TRBJ2-7|TRBD1|.
TGTGCCAGCAGCCGGGGGACAGGGTACTTGGGAGAGCAGTACTTC
CASSRGTGYLGEQYF
>TRBV7-8|TRBJ2-1|.|.
TGTGCCAGCAGCTCGATACAAATAAGTTCGGGGGCCCCAGGGGAGCAGTTCTTC
CASSSIQISSGAPGEQFF
>TRBV7-2|TRBJ2-4|.|.
TGTGCCAGCAGCCCGCGGAGGTCATTAGCCAAAAACATTCAGTACTTC
CASSPRRSLAKNIQYF
>TRBV30|TRBJ1-1|.|.
TGTGCCCGGACCCAGACCGTGAACACTGAAGCTTTCTTT
CARTQTVNTEAFF